The TCR beta chain under discussion was sequenced for a study of T cells in Graves' hyperthyroidism and ophthalmopathy. CDR1 is LGHDT and CDR2 is YNNKEL in the germline V gene (reference sequence). The CDR3 totals 16 residues. The J segment lost 2 bases and the V segment lost 0 bases, leaving 4 bases of the junction unmatched. PBMCs were derived from roughly 10 ml fresh peripheral blood. Amplification of TCR beta CDR3 regions used RNA as the template. A first-round RT-PCR of the TCR CDR3 used the HTBI primer set. From the multiplex PCR reads, TCRdb called clonotypes with MiXCR, one entry per CDR3 protein. The sample consists of approximately 410,000 distinct CDR3 sequences, approximately 15% of them appearing once.

The sequenced sample was blood. The J gene is TRBJ2-5, the V gene TRBV3-1; 9 bases are a match to TRBD2. This sequence was found in a young man with Graves' ophthalmopathy. In DNA, the CDR3 is TGTGCCAGCAGCCAAGATACAGCGGGAGGACAAGAGACCCAGTACTTC. This codes for CASSQDTAGGQETQYF.